This T cell receptor (beta chain) was obtained from a study of T cell responses to AZD1222 COVID-19 vaccine. Study-wide results and limits: Among AZD1222 vaccinees, only six or seven were seropositive at baseline. None of the repertoires were sampled until the peak T cell response had passed.

As to this clone: Its target is not known.

The CDR3 runs 16 residues. Germline V lookup: CDR1 MGHRA, CDR2 YSYEKL. Trimming at V came to 3 bases and at J to 9 bases, leaving 13 bases not matched to a gene. Method: immunoSEQ multiplex PCR; TCRdb's copy keeps in-frame clones and lacks some. The sample holds approximately 61,000 clones, roughly four fifths seen once. This rearrangement joins TRBV4-1 to TRBJ2-1; 8 bases are a match to TRBD2. The source is an adult who received the AZD1222 COVID-19 vaccine. The sequences come from peripheral blood, collected 28 days after the second AZD1222 dose. The CDR3 DNA reads TGCGCCAGCAGCCAGTCTCCGGGACTAGAAATTAGTGAGCAGTTCTTC. Protein sequence: CASSQSPGLEISEQFF.